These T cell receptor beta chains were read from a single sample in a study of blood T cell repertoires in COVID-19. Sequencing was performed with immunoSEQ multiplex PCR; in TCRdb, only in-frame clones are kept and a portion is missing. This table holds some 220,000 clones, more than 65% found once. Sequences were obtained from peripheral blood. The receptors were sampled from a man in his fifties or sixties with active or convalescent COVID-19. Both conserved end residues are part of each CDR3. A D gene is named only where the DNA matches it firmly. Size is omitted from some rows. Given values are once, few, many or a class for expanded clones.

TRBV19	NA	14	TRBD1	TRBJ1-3	CASSGQAAGNTIYF	TGTGCCAGTAGTGGACAGGCGGCAGGAAACACCATATATTTT
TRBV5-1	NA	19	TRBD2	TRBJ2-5	CASSFAAPGLAGGRETQYF	TGCGCCAGCAGTTTCGCAGCCCCCGGACTAGCGGGGGGGCGAGAGACCCAGTACTTC
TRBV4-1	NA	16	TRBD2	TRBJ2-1	CASSSIAGEARDEQFF	TGCGCCAGCAGCTCGATAGCGGGGGAGGCTAGAGATGAGCAGTTCTTC
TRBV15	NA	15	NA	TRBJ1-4	CATSRDGAANEKLFF	TGTGCCACCAGCAGAGATGGGGCGGCTAATGAAAAACTGTTTTTT
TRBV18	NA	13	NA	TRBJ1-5	CASSPQGNQPQHF	TGTGCCAGCTCACCTCAGGGCAATCAGCCCCAGCATTTT
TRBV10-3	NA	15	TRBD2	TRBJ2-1	CAISIKREGIDEQFF	TGTGCCATCAGTATTAAGCGGGAGGGTATCGATGAGCAGTTCTTC
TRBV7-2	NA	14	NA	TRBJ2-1	CASSLAGVYNEQFF	TGTGCCAGCAGCTTAGCGGGAGTCTACAATGAGCAGTTCTTC
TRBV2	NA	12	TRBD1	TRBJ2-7	CASSGQGDEQYF	TGTGCCAGCAGTGGACAGGGGGACGAGCAGTACTTC
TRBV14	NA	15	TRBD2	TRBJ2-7	CASSPGLAGTYEQYF	TGTGCCAGCAGCCCGGGACTAGCGGGTACCTACGAGCAGTACTTC
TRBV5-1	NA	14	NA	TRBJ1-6	CASSLGDKDSPLHF	TGCGCCAGCAGCTTGGGGGACAAGGATTCACCCCTCCACTTT
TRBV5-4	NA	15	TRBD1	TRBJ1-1	CASSLETGGNTEAFF	TGTGCCAGCAGCCTCGAGACAGGGGGCAACACTGAAGCTTTCTTT
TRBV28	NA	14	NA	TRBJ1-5	CASSPGTDHQPQHF	TGTGCCAGCAGTCCCGGGACTGATCATCAGCCCCAGCATTTT
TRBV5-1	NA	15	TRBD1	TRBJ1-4	CASSVGQGAMEKLFF	TGCGCCAGCAGCGTCGGACAGGGGGCGATGGAAAAACTGTTTTTT
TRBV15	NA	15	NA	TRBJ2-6	CATSGQGSGANVLTF	TGTGCCACCAGCGGGCAGGGGTCTGGGGCCAACGTCCTGACTTTC
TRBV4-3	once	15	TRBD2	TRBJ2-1	CASSQDWTSGNEQFF	TGCGCCAGCAGCCAAGATTGGACTAGCGGCAATGAGCAGTTCTTC
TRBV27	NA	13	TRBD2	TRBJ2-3	CASRLAGRDTQYF	TGTGCCAGCCGACTAGCGGGGCGTGATACGCAGTATTTT
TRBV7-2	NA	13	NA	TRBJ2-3	CASSPPGTDTQYF	TGTGCCAGCAGCCCCCCTGGCACAGATACGCAGTATTTT